This T cell receptor (beta chain) was retrieved from a study of graft-versus-host responses after intestinal transplantation. Across the whole study: Every recipient had anti-thymocyte globulin induction and 2 to 4 years of tacrolimus plus steroids.

The assay was immunoSEQ multiplex PCR, and TCRdb's table has in-frame clones only and misses some. The table lists around 45,000 clones, approximately 94% of them singletons, with approximately 1.4% in the top ten. As for this clone: Its antigen is not known.

Findings and caveats of the study: Graft-versus-host to host-versus-graft clonal ratios in allografts were high in patients with graft-donor T cell macrochimerism.

The germline gives CDR1 SGDLS, CDR2 YYNGEE. The CDR3 length is 17 residues. V was pared by 3 bases and J by 0 bases, with 15 bases between. Sequenced material: PBMCs, taken around 330 days after intestinal transplant. The origin of this receptor is a human patient who received an intestinal transplant, so some T cells may come from the graft donor. V and J are TRBV9 and TRBJ2-2, with D maybe TRBD2 (6 bases). For the CDR3, the DNA is TGTGCCAGCAGCGCCTTGGAGGGGATAGCGAACACCGGGGAGCTGTTTTTT. Translating gives CASSALEGIANTGELFF.